This T cell receptor (beta chain) was captured in a study of graft-versus-host responses after intestinal transplantation. Study-level background: All recipients were transplanted with multivisceral, liver-intestinal, or isolated intestinal grafts. After anti-thymocyte globulin induction, recipients took tacrolimus and steroids for roughly three years. General observations from the study: Researchers found GvH clones in recipient marrow, and some showed up first in ileum or blood. Allograft clonal ratios (graft-versus-host to host-versus-graft) were high in patients who had graft-donor T cell macrochimerism.

With regard to this clone: The antigen is not known.

TCRdb keeps only in-frame clones here, not all; method: immunoSEQ multiplex PCR. The sample consists of 55,000 to 70,000 clones, around 90% of them appearing once. There are 15 residues in the CDR3. Losses at the gene ends were 1 base for V and 0 bases for J; bases not matched to a gene: 0. CDR1 and CDR2 from the germline V gene are LNHDA and SQIVND (reference sequence). The source material was PBMCs, sampled around 120 days after intestinal transplantation. This clonotype originated in a human patient who received an intestinal transplant, so some T cells may come from the graft donor. This chain links TRBV19 with TRBJ2-1; 7 nucleotides match TRBD2. CDR3 DNA: TGTGCCAGTAGTATAGGGGGGGGCTCCTACAATGAGCAGTTCTTC. This gives the protein CASSIGGGSYNEQFF.